This is a list of T cell receptor beta chains from one sample in a study of cytomegalovirus exposure and HLA in healthy donors. Here immunoSEQ multiplex PCR was the method, and the copy in TCRdb shows in-frame clones only, minus some. The sample has about 120,000 clones; roughly 71% are singletons. The sequencing sample was made of PBMCs. All receptors derive from a woman in her thirties or forties in good health and CMV-seropositive. Each CDR3 is given without its conserved first and last residue. Only part of the rows carry a size: once, few, many, or a class if the clone is expanded.

clone_size	v_call	cdr3_aa
-	TRBV7-9	ASSLRTGDTEAF
-	TRBV5-6	ASSLRRALGYEQY
-	TRBV5-6	ASSFALGGPNTGELF
-	TRBV5-4	ASSLPHVGTANTEAF
-	TRBV27	ASSLSLRQGIAGANVLT
few	TRBV6-1	ASSEALGDNQPQH
-	TRBV30	AWSVNRVNSPLH
-	TRBV2	ASSGVRVDYGYT
-	TRBV7-2	ASSMGQGTNYGYT
-	TRBV7-2	ASSPGGPVQETQY
-	TRBV29-1	SVASGNQPQH
-	TRBV11-2	ASTPGLAGGYEQY
-	TRBV6-1	ASSAAGDLPQH
once	TRBV18	ASSPLLGDYT
-	TRBV27	ASSPQGYNEQF
once	TRBV29-1	SVGGLGQEYEQY
-	TRBV5-1	ASSLEDGVNTEAF
-	TRBV2	ASTPDRTHSNQPQH
-	TRBV7-9	ASRQDPTIPPDTQY
few	TRBV4-3	ASSQGLAADHNEQF
-	TRBV7-2	ASSLGAGVGYEQY
-	TRBV4-2	ASSHAGTSGGQETQY
few	TRBV30	AWRRDRAQNTEAF
-	TRBV6-6	ATSYTGTQAF
few	TRBV4-3	ASSPNRGYEQY
-	TRBV29-1	SVDEGWGSYEQY
-	TRBV5-1	ASSLAGVPGTDTQY
once	TRBV4-3	ASSQDSRGSSYEQY
-	TRBV7-7	ASSPRPTGGAGTGELF
-	TRBV7-2	ASSLVGAGANEQY
-	TRBV29-1	SASTGVNQPQH
-	TRBV7-3	ASSPTGSLSNEQF
-	TRBV7-7	ASSLGYWREISYNEQF
-	TRBV4-3	ASSQDMASGPYNEQF
few	TRBV7-2	ASSSHTRQGALIQETQY
-	TRBV4-2	AGSQEGSGNTIY
-	TRBV7-2	ASRTTRDRVYEQY
-	TRBV25-1	ASSRSDRNGYT
few	TRBV2	ASSGEYSQPQH
-	TRBV27	ASSFEPNQPQH
-	TRBV6-1	ASKERLREQY
few	TRBV14	ASSQFSQLGQY
once	TRBV14	ASSPLRGLAGDTQY
few	TRBV5-1	ASSASGGPGELF
-	TRBV4-3	ASSQEAGGSYEQY
-	TRBV6-1	ASSVDRGANTGELF
-	TRBV2	ASSEAGGLTNEKLF
-	TRBV7-2	ASSLEAGVLNEKLF
-	TRBV7-2	ASSTGGGTGGDTQY